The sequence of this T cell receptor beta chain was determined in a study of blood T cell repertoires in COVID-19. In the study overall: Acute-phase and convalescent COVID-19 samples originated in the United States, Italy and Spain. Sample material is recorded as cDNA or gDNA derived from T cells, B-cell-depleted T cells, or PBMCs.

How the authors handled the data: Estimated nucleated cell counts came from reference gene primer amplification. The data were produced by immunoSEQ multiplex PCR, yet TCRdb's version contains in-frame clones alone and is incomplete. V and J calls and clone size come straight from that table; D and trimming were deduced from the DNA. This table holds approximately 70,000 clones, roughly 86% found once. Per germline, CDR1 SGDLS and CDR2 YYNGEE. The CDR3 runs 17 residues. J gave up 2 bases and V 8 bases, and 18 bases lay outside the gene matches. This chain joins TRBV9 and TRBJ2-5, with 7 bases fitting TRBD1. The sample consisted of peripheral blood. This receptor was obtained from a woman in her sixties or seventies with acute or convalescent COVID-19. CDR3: CASARPRGMVSQETQYF. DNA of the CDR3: TGTGCCAGTGCTAGACCCAGGGGGATGGTATCGCAAGAGACCCAGTACTTC.